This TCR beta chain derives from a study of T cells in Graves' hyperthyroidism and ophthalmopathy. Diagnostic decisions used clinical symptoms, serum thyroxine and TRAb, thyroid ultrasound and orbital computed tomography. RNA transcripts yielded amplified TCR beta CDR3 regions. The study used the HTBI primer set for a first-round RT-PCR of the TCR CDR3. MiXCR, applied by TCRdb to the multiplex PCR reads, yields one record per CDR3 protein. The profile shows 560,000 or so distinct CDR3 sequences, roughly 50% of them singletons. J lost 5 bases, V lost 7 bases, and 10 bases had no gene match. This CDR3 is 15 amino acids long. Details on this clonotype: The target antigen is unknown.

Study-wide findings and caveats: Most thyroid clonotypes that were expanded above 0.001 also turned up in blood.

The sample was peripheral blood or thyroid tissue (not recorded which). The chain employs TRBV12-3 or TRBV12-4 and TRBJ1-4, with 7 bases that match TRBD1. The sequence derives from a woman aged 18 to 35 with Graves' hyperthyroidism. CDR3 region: CASITQGGKNEKLFF. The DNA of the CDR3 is TGTGCCAGCATCACTCAGGGGGGGAAGAATGAAAAACTGTTTTTT.